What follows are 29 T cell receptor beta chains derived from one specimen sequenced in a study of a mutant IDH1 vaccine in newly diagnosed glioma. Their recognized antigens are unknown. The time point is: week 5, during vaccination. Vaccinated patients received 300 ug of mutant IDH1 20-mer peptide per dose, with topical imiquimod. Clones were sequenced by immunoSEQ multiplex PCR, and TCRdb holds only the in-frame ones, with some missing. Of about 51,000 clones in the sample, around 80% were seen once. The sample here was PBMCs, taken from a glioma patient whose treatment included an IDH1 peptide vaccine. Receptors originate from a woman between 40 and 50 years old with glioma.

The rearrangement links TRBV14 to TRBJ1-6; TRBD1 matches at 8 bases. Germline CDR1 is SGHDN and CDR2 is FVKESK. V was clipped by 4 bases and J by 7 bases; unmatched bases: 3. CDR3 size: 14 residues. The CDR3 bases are TGTGCCAGCAGCCGGACAGGGCCGAATTCACCCCTCCACTTT. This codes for CASSRTGPNSPLHF.

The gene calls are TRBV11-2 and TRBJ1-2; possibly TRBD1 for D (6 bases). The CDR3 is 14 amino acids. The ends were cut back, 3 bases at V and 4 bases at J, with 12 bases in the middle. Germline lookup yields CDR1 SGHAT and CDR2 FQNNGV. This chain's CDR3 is CASSLGGTPYGYTF. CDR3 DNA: TGTGCCAGCAGCTTGGGCGGGACACCCTATGGCTACACCTTC.

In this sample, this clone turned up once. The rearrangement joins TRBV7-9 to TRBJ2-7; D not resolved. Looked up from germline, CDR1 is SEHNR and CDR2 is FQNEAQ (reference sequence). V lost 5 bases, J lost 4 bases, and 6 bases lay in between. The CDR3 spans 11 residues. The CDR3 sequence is CASSQAYEQYF. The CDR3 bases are TGTGCCAGCAGCCAGGCGTACGAGCAGTACTTC. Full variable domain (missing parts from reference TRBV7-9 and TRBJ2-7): DTGVSQNPRHKITKRGQNVTFRCDPISEHNRLYWYRQTLGQGPEFLTYFQNEAQLEKSRLLSDRFSAERPKGSFSTLEIQRTEQGDSAMYLCASSQAYEQYFGPGTRLTVT.

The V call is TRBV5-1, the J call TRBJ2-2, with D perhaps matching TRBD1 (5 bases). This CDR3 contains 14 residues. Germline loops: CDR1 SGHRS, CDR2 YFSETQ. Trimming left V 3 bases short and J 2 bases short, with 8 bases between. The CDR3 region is CASSYTGNTGELFF. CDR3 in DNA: TGCGCCAGCAGCTATACAGGAAACACCGGGGAGCTGTTTTTT.

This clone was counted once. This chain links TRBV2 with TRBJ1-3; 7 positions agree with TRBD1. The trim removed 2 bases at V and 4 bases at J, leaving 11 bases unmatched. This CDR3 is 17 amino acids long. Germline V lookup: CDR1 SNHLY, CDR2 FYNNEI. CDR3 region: CASSEWGRGADGNTIYF. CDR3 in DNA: TGTGCCAGCAGTGAATGGGGCAGGGGGGCGGACGGAAACACCATATATTTT.

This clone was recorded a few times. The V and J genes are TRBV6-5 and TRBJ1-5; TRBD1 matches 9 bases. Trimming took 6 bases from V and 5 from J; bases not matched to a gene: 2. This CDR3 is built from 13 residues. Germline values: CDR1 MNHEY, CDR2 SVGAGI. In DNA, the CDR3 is TGTGCCAGCAGCAGGGACAGGGATCAGCCCCAGCATTTT. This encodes CASSRDRDQPQHF.

CDR3 sequence: CASSQEGTGVLLALHF. Written as DNA, the CDR3 is TGCGCCAGCAGCCAAGAGGGGACAGGTGTTCTCTTGGCCCTCCACTTT. The chain carries TRBV4-1 and TRBJ1-6; TRBD1 matches at 8 bases. Germline V gene lookup returns CDR1 MGHRA and CDR2 YSYEKL. Trimming cost V 0 bases and J 14 bases; bases outside gene matches: 12. The CDR3 has 16 amino acids.

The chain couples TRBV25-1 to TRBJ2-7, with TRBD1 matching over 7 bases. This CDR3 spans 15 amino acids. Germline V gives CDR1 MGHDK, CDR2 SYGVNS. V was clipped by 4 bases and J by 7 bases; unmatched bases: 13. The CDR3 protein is CASSGRDSVPGEQYF. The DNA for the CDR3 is TGTGCCAGCAGTGGCCGGGACAGTGTCCCGGGAGAGCAGTACTTC.

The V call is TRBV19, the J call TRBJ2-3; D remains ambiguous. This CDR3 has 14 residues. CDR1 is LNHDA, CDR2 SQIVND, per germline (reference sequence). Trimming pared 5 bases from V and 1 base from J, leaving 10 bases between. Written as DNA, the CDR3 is TGTGCCAGTAGTGCCGCGTGGGGCACAGATACGCAGTATTTT. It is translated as CASSAAWGTDTQYF.

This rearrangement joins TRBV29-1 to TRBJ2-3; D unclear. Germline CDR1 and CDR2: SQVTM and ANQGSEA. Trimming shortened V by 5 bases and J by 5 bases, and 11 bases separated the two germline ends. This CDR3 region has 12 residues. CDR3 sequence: CSVTTGVDTQYF. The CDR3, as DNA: TGCAGCGTTACTACTGGGGTAGATACGCAGTATTTT.

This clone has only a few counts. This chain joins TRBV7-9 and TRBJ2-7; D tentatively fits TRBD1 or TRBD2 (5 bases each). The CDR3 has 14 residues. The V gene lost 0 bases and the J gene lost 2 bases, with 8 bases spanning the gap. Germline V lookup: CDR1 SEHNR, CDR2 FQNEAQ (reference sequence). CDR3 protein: CASSLAGVPYEQYF. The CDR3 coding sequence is TGTGCCAGCAGCTTAGCGGGGGTCCCCTACGAGCAGTACTTC.

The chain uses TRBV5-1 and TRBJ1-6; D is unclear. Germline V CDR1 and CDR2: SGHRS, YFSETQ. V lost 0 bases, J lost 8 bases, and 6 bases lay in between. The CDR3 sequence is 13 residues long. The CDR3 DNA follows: TGCGCCAGCAGCTTGGCCAGGTATTCACCCCTCCACTTT. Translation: CASSLARYSPLHF.

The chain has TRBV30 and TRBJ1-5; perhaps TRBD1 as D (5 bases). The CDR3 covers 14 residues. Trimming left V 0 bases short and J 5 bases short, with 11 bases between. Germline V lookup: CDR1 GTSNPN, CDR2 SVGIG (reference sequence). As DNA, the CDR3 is TGTGCCTGGAGTGTGTTAGGGACGTATCAGCCCCAGCATTTT. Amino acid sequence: CAWSVLGTYQPQHF. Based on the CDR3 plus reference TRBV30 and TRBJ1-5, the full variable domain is SQTIHQWPATLVQPVGSPLSLECTVEGTSNPNLYWYRQAAGRGLQLLFYSVGIGQISSEVPQNLSASRPQDRQFILSSKKLLLSDSGFYLCAWSVLGTYQPQHFGDGTRLSIL.

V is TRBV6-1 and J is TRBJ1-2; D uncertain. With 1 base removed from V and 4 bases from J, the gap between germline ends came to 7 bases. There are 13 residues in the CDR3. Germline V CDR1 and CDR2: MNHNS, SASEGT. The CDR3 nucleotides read TGTGCCAGCAGTGAAGGTCTCCCCTATGGCTACACCTTC. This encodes CASSEGLPYGYTF.

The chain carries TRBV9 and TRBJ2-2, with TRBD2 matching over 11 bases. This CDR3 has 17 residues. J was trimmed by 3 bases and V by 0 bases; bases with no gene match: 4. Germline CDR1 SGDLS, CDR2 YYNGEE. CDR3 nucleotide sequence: TGTGCCAGCAGCGTAGCGGGACTAGCGGCATACACCGGGGAGCTGTTTTTT. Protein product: CASSVAGLAAYTGELFF.

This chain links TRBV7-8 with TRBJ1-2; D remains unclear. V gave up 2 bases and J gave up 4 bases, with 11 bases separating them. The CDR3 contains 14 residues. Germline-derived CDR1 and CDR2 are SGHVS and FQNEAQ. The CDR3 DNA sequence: TGTGCCAGCAGCTTATACGAGGGAGGCTATGGCTACACCTTC. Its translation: CASSLYEGGYGYTF.

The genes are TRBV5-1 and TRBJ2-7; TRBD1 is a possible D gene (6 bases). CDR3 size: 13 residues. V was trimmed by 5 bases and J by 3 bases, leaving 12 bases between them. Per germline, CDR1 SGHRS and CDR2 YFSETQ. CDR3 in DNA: TGCGCCAGCAGAATGGACAGCAACTACGAGCAGTACTTC. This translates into CASRMDSNYEQYF.

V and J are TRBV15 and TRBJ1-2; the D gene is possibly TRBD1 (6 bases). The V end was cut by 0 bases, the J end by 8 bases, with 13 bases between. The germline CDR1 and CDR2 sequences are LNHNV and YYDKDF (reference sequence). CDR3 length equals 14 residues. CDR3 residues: CATSRDRGAKGYTF. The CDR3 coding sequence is TGTGCCACCAGCAGAGATCGGGGGGCCAAGGGCTACACCTTC.

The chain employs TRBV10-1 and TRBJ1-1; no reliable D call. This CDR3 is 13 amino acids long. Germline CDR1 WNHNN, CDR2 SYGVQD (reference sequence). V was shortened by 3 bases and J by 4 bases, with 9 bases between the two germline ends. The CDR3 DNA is TGCGCCAGCAGTGATCTGGGGAGCACTGAAGCTTTCTTT. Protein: CASSDLGSTEAFF.

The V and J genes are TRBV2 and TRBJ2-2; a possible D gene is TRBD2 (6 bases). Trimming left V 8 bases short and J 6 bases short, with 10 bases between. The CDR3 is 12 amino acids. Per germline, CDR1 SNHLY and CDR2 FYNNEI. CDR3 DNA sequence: TGTGCCAGCCTTAGGGAGGCCGGGGAGCTGTTTTTT. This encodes CASLREAGELFF.

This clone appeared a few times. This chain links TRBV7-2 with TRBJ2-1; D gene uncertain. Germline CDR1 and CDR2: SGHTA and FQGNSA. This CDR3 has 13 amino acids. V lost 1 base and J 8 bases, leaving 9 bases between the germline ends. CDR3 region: CASSLVFDDEQFF. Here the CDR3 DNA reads TGTGCCAGCAGCTTAGTTTTCGACGATGAGCAGTTCTTC.

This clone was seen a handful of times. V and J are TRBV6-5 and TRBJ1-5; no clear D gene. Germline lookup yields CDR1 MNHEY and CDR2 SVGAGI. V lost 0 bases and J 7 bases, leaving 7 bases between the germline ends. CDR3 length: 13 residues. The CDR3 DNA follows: TGTGCCAGCAGTTACTCGTCGGACCAGCCCCAGCATTTT. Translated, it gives CASSYSSDQPQHF.

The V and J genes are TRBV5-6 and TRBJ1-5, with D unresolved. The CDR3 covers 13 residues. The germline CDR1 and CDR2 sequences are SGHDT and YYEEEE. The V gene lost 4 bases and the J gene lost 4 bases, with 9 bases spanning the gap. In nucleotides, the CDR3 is TGTGCCAGCAGCCTGAGATCAAATCAGCCCCAGCATTTT. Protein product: CASSLRSNQPQHF.

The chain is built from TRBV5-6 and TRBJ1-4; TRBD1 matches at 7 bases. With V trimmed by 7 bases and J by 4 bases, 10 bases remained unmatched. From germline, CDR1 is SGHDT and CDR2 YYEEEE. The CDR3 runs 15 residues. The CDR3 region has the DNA TGTGCCAGCCGACTCGGGGGGACAGATAATGAAAAACTGTTTTTT. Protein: CASRLGGTDNEKLFF.

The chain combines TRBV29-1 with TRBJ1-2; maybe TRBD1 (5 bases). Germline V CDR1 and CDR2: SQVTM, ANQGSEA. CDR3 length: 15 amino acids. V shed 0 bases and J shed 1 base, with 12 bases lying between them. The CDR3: CSVEDATEHNYGYTF. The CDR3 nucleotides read TGCAGCGTTGAAGATGCGACAGAACATAACTATGGCTACACCTTC.

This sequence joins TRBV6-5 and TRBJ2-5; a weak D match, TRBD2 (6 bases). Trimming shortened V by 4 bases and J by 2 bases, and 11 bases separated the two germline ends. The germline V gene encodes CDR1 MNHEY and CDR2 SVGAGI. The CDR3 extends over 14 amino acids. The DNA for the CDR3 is TGTGCCAGCAGTTGGGGGGACTCTCAAGAGACCCAGTACTTC. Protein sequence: CASSWGDSQETQYF.

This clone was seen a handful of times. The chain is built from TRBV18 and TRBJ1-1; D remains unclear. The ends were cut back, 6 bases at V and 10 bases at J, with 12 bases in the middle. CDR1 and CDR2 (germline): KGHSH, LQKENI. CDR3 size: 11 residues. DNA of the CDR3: TGTGCCAGCTCGCCCACTGAGTCAGCTTTCTTT. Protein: CASSPTESAFF.

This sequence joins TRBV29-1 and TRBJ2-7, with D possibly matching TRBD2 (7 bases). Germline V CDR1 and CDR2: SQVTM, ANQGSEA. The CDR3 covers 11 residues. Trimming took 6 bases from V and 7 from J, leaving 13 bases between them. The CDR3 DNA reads TGCAGCGTGCGGGGGCTGGGGGAGCAGTACTTC. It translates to CSVRGLGEQYF.

In DNA form, the CDR3 reads TGTGCCAGCAGCGTAGGCGTCAGCGGGACTATCTACGAGCAGTACTTC. Residues: CASSVGVSGTIYEQYF. V and J are TRBV9 and TRBJ2-7, with TRBD2 matching 7 bases. With 0 bases clipped from V and 3 bases from J, the junction kept 9 bases outside the gene matches. This CDR3 has 16 residues. Germline CDR1 is SGDLS and CDR2 is YYNGEE.